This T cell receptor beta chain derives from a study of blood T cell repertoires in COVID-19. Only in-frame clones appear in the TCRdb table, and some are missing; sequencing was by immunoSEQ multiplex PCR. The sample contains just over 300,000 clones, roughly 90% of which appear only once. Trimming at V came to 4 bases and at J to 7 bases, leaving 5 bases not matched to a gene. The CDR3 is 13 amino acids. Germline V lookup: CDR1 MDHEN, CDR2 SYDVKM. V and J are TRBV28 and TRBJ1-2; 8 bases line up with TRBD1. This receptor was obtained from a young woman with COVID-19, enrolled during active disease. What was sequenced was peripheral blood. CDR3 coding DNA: TGTGCCAGCAGTTATCAGGGGGCAGCTGGCTACACCTTC. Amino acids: CASSYQGAAGYTF.